Following are 15 T cell receptor beta chains from one sample sequenced in a study of cytomegalovirus exposure and HLA in healthy donors. 60 Vbeta and 13 Jbeta primers were used in PCR. Produced via immunoSEQ multiplex PCR; TCRdb's table is partial and in-frame only. The sample records 150,000 to 200,000 clones, around three quarters being singletons. Sequencing used PBMCs. These receptors were obtained from a woman between 25 and 40 years old in good health and CMV-seronegative.

The rearrangement links TRBV5-6 to TRBJ1-6, with 7 bases lining up with TRBD1. Unmatched junction bases numbered 4, after V lost 0 bases and J lost 7 bases. Germline assignment: CDR1 SGHDT and CDR2 YYEEEE. The CDR3 length is 15 residues. The CDR3 protein is CASSLGGQRNSPLHF. The CDR3 nucleotides read TGTGCCAGCAGCTTGGGGGGACAGAGAAATTCACCCCTCCACTTT.

There are a few counts of this clone. The V gene is TRBV11-2, the J gene TRBJ1-3; unclear D gene. This CDR3 has 17 residues. Per the germline V gene, CDR1 is SGHAT and CDR2 is FQNNGV. Trimming shortened V by 4 bases and J by 0 bases, and 16 bases separated the two germline ends. CDR3 sequence: CASSSWGGPLSGNTIYF. The CDR3 nucleotides read TGTGCCAGCAGCTCGTGGGGAGGACCTCTCTCTGGAAACACCATATATTTT.

The chain uses TRBV10-3 and TRBJ1-1, with 9 bases lining up with TRBD1. Trimming at V came to 5 bases and at J to 4 bases, leaving 2 bases not matched to a gene. This CDR3 region has 13 residues. The V gene's germline CDR1 is ENHRY and CDR2 SYGVKD. CDR3 DNA sequence: TGTGCCATCAGTCAGACAGGGGGCACTGAAGCTTTCTTT. Translated, it gives CAISQTGGTEAFF.

In DNA, the CDR3 is TGTGCCAGCAGCCATCTGACAGGGAATGGCTACACCTTC. Its protein product is CASSHLTGNGYTF. The rearrangement joins TRBV11-3 to TRBJ1-2; 7 nucleotides match TRBD1. Germline V gene lookup returns CDR1 SGHNT and CDR2 YENEEA. V shed 5 bases, J shed 6 bases, and the junction held 6 bases outside the gene matches. The CDR3 consists of 13 residues. The full variable domain, rest sourced from reference TRBV11-3 and TRBJ1-2, is EAGVVQSPRYKIIEKKQPVAFWCNPISGHNTLYWYLQNLGQGPELLIRYENEEAVDDSQLPKDRFSAERLKGVDSTLKIQPAELGDSAVYLCASSHLTGNGYTFGSGTRLTVV.

This rearrangement joins TRBV30 to TRBJ2-6, with no clear D. Trimming cost V 1 base and J 5 bases, with 15 bases left between them. There are 16 residues in the CDR3. The germline gives CDR1 GTSNPN, CDR2 SVGIG (reference sequence). This CDR3 reads CAWSAGFPSRANVLTF. The CDR3 DNA follows: TGTGCCTGGAGTGCCGGTTTTCCGTCTAGGGCCAACGTCCTGACTTTC. The entire variable domain, with the rest obtained from reference TRBV30 and TRBJ2-6, is as follows: SQTIHQWPATLVQPVGSPLSLECTVEGTSNPNLYWYRQAAGRGLQLLFYSVGIGQISSEVPQNLSASRPQDRQFILSSKKLLLSDSGFYLCAWSAGFPSRANVLTFGAGSRLTVL.

The sample holds one count of this clone. The J gene is TRBJ1-2, the V gene TRBV5-1; 7 nucleotides match TRBD1. Germline V CDR1 and CDR2: SGHRS, YFSETQ. This CDR3 has 15 amino acids. V dropped 3 bases and J dropped 3; count of bases not matched to a gene: 8. CDR3 nucleotide sequence: TGCGCCAGCAGCTCTCGTCGACAGGGAGACTATGGCTACACCTTC. Protein: CASSSRRQGDYGYTF.

This clone was observed a few times. The J gene is TRBJ1-2, the V gene TRBV29-1; D not resolved. Trimming pared 5 bases from V and 4 bases from J, leaving 11 bases between. The germline V gene encodes CDR1 SQVTM and CDR2 ANQGSEA. This CDR3 spans 12 amino acids. The DNA for the CDR3 is TGCAGCGTTATGACGGAGCTCTATGGCTACACCTTC. Translating it yields CSVMTELYGYTF.

Only one count was recorded for this clone. The V and J genes are TRBV4-1 and TRBJ2-5; 8 nucleotides match TRBD2. The CDR3 is 16 residues long. V lost 4 bases and J lost 2; bases outside the gene matches: 9. CDR1 and CDR2 (germline): MGHRA, YSYEKL. The chain's CDR3 is CASSLYGGAVQETQYF. The CDR3 nucleotides are TGCGCCAGCAGCCTGTACGGGGGGGCCGTTCAAGAGACCCAGTACTTC.

This clone was seen more than once but under ten times. The gene calls are TRBV10-3 and TRBJ1-4; D remains unclear. Germline V gene data show CDR1 as ENHRY and CDR2 as SYGVKD. CDR3 length: 13 amino acids. V was trimmed by 7 bases and J by 10 bases, leaving 16 bases between them. DNA for the CDR3: TGTGCCATCAATATCGAGGGTAGTCGAAAACTGTTTTTT. It specifies CAINIEGSRKLFF.

The chain joins TRBV4-3 to TRBJ2-2; 8 bases are a match to TRBD1. In germline, CDR1 is LGHNA, CDR2 YSLEER. The CDR3 spans 16 residues. V was clipped by 8 bases and J by 5 bases; unmatched bases: 13. The CDR3 sequence: CASGRRRTGRTGELFF. The CDR3, as DNA: TGCGCCAGCGGACGTAGGAGGACAGGGAGAACCGGGGAGCTGTTTTTT.

The chain is built from TRBV10-1 and TRBJ2-5, with 7 bases identical to TRBD1. The CDR3 contains 14 residues. Per germline, CDR1 WNHNN and CDR2 SYGVQD (reference sequence). V shed 4 bases and J 3 bases; nucleotides not matched to a gene: 5. DNA of the CDR3: TGCGCCAGCAGTGGAACCGGGACAGAAGAGACCCAGTACTTC. Translation: CASSGTGTEETQYF.

This clone is a singleton in its sample. The J gene is TRBJ1-1, the V gene TRBV7-9; D uncertain. Deletions cut 0 bases from V and 1 base from J, with 6 bases between. CDR3 length equals 14 residues. Germline values: CDR1 SEHNR, CDR2 FQNEAQ (reference sequence). The CDR3 nucleotides read TGTGCCAGCAGCTTAGCCCCCGGGAACACTGAAGCTTTCTTT. Its protein product is CASSLAPGNTEAFF.

V gene TRBV2 combines with J gene TRBJ1-6, with 7 bases lining up with TRBD1. This CDR3 comprises 13 residues. V shed 4 bases and J 10 bases; nucleotides not matched to a gene: 4. Germline lookup yields CDR1 SNHLY and CDR2 FYNNEI. The CDR3 coding sequence is TGTGCCAGCAGTGGACAGGGCAAATCACCCCTCCACTTT. It yields the protein CASSGQGKSPLHF.

There are a few counts of this clone. V and J are TRBV7-3 and TRBJ1-1; D uncertain. V lost 6 bases, J lost 1 base, and 12 bases lay in between. Germline values: CDR1 SGHTA, CDR2 FQGTGA. This CDR3 contains 14 residues. The CDR3 loop is CASRLTTENTEAFF. The CDR3, as DNA: TGTGCCAGCAGGTTGACTACAGAGAACACTGAAGCTTTCTTT.

This clone was seen just once. This chain joins TRBV4-1 and TRBJ1-6; D is unclear. The CDR3 is 15 amino acids. From germline, CDR1 is MGHRA and CDR2 YSYEKL. Trimming took off 6 bases at V and 8 bases at J, with 17 bases between the two ends. Written as DNA, the CDR3 is TGCGCCAGCAGTCCGGCCGGGAGTCCTTATTCACCCCTCCACTTT. This translates into CASSPAGSPYSPLHF.